This TCR beta chain originates from a study of blood T cell repertoires in COVID-19. On the study more broadly: Samples came from the United States, Italy and Spain, spanning acute and convalescent COVID-19. T cells, B-cell-depleted T cells, or PBMCs provided the cDNA or gDNA that served as material.

This CDR3 region has 15 residues. V lost 4 bases to trimming and J lost 0 bases; unmatched junction nucleotides: 4. The V gene's germline CDR1 is SGHRS and CDR2 YFSETQ. Assay used: immunoSEQ multiplex PCR; TCRdb lists only in-frame clones, some missing. The sample holds approximately 110,000 clones; 75% to 85% are singletons and the top ten take 6.5% to 10%. The rearrangement joins TRBV5-1 to TRBJ2-4; TRBD1 matches 7 bases. The sequence was collected from a woman aged 80 or over with active or convalescent COVID-19. The source material was peripheral blood. The CDR3 reads CASSDRVEAKNIQYF. Here the CDR3 DNA reads TGCGCCAGCAGCGACAGGGTAGAAGCCAAAAACATTCAGTACTTC.